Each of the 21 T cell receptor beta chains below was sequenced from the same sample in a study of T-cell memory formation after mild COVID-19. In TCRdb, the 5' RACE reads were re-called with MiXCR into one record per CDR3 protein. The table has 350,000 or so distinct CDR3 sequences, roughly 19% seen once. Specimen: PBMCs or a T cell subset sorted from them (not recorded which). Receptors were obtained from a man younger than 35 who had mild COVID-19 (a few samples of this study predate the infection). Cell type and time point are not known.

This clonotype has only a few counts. DNA of the CDR3: TGCGCCAGCAGCCCGGGACTAGCGGTTTCCTACAATGAGCAGTTCTTC. It yields the protein CASSPGLAVSYNEQFF. This chain uses TRBV4-3 with TRBJ2-1, with 11 bases aligning to TRBD2. CDR1 LGHNA and CDR2 YSLEER come from the germline V gene. V dropped 4 bases and J dropped 1; count of bases not matched to a gene: 3. This CDR3 has 16 residues.

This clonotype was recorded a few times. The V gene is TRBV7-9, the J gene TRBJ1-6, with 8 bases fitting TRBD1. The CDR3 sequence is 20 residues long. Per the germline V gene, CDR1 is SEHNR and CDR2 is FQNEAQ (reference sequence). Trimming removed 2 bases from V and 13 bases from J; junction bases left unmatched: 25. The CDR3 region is CASSLIGGPTRQGIAVPLHF. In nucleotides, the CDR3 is TGTGCCAGCAGCTTAATAGGGGGGCCAACGCGACAGGGGATCGCAGTGCCCCTCCACTTT. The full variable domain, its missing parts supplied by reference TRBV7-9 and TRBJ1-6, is DTGVSQNPRHKITKRGQNVTFRCDPISEHNRLYWYRQTLGQGPEFLTYFQNEAQLEKSRLLSDRFSAERPKGSFSTLEIQRTEQGDSAMYLCASSLIGGPTRQGIAVPLHFGNGTRLTVT.

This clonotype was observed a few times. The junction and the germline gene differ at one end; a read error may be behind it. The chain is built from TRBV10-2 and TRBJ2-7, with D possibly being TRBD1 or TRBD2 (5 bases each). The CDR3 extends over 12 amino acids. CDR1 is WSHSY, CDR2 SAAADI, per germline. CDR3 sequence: CASSGGTGEEYF. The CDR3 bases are TGCGCCAGCAGTGGGGGGACCGGCGAGGAGTACTTC.

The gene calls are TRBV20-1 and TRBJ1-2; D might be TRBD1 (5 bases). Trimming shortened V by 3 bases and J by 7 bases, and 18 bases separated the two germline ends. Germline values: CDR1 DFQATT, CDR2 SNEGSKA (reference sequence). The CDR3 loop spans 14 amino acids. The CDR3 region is CSASLTVSFGGYTF. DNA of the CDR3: TGCAGTGCTAGTTTGACAGTTAGTTTCGGTGGCTACACCTTC.

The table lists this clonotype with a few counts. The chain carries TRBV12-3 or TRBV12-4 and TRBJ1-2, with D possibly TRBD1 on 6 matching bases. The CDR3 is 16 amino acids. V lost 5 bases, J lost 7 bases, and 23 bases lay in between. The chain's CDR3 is CASSPSWGAVGRGYTF. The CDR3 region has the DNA TGTGCCAGCAGTCCCAGTTGGGGGGCTGTTGGTCGTGGCTACACCTTC.

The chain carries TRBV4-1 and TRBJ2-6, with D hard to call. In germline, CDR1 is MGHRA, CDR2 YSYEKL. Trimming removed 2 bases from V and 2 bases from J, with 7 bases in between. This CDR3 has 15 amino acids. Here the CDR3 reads CASSQQLPGANVLTF. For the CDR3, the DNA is TGCGCCAGCAGCCAACAGTTGCCTGGGGCCAACGTCCTGACTTTC.

The CDR3 DNA reads as TGTGCCAGCAGCCAAGCGGGTGATGGCTACGAGCAGTACTTC. Translating gives CASSQAGDGYEQYF. J is TRBJ2-7 and V is TRBV4-2; D unclear. CDR1 is LGHNA and CDR2 is YNFKEQ in the germline V gene. The ends were cut back, 1 base at V and 3 bases at J, with 10 bases in the middle. This CDR3 has 14 amino acids.

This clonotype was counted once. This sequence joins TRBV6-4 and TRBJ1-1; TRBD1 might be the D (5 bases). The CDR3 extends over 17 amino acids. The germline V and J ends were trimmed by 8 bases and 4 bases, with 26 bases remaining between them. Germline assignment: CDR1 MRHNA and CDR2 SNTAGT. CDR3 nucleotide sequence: TGTGCCAGCCACTCCCCAGGGAGGATTATTATTCCCACTGAAGCTTTCTTT. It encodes CASHSPGRIIIPTEAFF.

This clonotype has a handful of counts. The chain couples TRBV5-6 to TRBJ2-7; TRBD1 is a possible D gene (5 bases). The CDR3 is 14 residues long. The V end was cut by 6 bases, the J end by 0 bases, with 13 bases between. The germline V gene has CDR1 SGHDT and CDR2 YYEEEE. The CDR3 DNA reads TGTGCCAGCACCCTTGGGGCACCCTCCTACGAGCAGTACTTC. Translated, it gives CASTLGAPSYEQYF.

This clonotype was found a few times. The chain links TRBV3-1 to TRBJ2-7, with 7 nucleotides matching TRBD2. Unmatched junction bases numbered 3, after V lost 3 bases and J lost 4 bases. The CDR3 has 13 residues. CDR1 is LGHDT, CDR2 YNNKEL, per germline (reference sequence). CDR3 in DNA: TGTGCCAGCAGCCAGAAACTAGCGTACGAGCAGTACTTC. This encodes CASSQKLAYEQYF.

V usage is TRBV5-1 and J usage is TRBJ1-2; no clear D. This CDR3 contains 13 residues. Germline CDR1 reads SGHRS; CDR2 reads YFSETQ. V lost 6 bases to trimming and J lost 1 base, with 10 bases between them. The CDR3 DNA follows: TGCGCCAGCAAATCGGATTTTAACTATGGCTACACCTTC. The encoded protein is CASKSDFNYGYTF.

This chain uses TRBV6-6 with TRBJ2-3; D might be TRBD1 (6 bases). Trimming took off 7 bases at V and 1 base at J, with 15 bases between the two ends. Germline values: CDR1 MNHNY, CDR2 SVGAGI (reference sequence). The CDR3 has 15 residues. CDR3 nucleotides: TGTGCCAGCACCCCGTGGGGGCCTGGCACAGATACGCAGTATTTT. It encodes CASTPWGPGTDTQYF.

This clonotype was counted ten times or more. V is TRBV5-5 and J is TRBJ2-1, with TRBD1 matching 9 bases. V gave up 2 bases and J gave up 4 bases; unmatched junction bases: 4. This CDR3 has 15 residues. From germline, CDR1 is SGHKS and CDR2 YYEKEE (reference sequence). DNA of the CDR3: TGTGCCAGCAGCTTTCGGACAGGGGTTTACAATGAGCAGTTCTTC. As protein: CASSFRTGVYNEQFF.

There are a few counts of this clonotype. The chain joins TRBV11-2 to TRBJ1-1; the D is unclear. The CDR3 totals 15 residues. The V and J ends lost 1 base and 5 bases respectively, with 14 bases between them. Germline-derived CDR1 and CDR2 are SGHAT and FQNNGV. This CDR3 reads CASSLAHRLGTEAFF. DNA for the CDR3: TGTGCCAGCAGCTTAGCCCACAGACTGGGAACTGAAGCTTTCTTT.

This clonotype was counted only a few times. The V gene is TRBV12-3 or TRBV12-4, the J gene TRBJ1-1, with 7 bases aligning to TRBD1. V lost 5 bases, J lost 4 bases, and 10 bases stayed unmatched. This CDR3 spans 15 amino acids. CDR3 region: CASSTLTGRVTEAFF. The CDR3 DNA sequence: TGTGCCAGCAGTACCTTGACAGGGAGAGTCACTGAAGCTTTCTTT.

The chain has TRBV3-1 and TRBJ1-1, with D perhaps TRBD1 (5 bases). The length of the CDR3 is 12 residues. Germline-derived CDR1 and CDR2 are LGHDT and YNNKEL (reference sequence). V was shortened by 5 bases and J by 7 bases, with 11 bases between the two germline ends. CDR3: CASSVREGEAFF. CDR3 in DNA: TGTGCCAGCAGCGTCAGGGAGGGTGAAGCTTTCTTT.

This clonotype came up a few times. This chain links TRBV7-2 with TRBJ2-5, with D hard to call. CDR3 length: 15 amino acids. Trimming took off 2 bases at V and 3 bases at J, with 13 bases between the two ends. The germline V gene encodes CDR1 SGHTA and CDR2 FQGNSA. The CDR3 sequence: CASSLQTRRKETQYF. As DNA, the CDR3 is TGTGCCAGCAGCTTACAGACGCGACGAAAAGAGACCCAGTACTTC. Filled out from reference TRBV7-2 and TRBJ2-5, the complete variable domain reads GAGVSQSPSNKVTEKGKDVELRCDPISGHTALYWYRQSLGQGLEFLIYFQGNSAPDKSGLPSDRFSAERTGGSVSTLTIQRTQQEDSAVYLCASSLQTRRKETQYFGPGTRLLVL.

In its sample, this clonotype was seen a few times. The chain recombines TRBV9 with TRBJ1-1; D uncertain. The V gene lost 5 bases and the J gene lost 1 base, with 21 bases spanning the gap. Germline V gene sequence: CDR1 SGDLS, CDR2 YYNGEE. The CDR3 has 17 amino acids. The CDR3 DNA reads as TGTGCCAGCAGACCCATTGAGACCCATCGGGCGAACACTGAAGCTTTCTTT. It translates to CASRPIETHRANTEAFF.

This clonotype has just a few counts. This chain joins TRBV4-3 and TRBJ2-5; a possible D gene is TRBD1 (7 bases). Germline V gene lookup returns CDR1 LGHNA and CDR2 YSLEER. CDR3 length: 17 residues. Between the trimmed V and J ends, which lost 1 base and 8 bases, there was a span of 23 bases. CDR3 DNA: TGCGCCAGCAGCCAAGCCCTCCCCGCAGGGGGGAGTAATACCCAGTACTTC. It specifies CASSQALPAGGSNTQYF.

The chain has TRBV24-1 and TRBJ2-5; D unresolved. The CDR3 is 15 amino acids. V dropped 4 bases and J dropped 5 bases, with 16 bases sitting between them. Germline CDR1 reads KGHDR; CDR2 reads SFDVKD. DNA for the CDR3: TGTGCCACCAGTGACTACACCGGCCCTGGGGAGACCCAGTACTTC. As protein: CATSDYTGPGETQYF.

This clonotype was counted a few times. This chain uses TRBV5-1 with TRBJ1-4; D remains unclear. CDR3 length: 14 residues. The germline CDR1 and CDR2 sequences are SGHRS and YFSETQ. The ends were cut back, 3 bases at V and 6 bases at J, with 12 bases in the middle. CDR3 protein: CASSSYSSDEKLFF. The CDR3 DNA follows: TGCGCCAGCAGCTCCTACAGTTCGGATGAAAAACTGTTTTTT.